The 24 T cell receptor beta chains in this list originate from one sample, sequenced in a study of cytomegalovirus exposure and HLA in healthy donors. Primers for the PCR totalled 60 Vbeta and 13 Jbeta. The assay was immunoSEQ multiplex PCR, and TCRdb's table has in-frame clones only and misses some. The table shows more than 150,000 clones, with approximately 73% occurring only once. The source material was PBMCs. The source of these receptors is a woman under 40 in good health and CMV-seropositive.

This clone was seen a few times. J is TRBJ2-2 and V is TRBV6-6; D is possibly TRBD2 (7 bases). Germline CDR1 and CDR2: MNHNY and SVGAGI (reference sequence). This CDR3 is built from 15 residues. The ends were cut back, 6 bases at V and 7 bases at J, with 18 bases in the middle. CDR3 in amino acids: CASSPPGGRGGELFF. In DNA, the CDR3 is TGTGCCAGCAGCCCCCCGGGGGGCAGGGGCGGGGAGCTGTTTTTT.

This clone occurred a few times. The rearrangement links TRBV6-4 to TRBJ1-6, with 7 bases matching TRBD1. V shed 2 bases and J 10 bases; nucleotides not matched to a gene: 8. Germline values: CDR1 MRHNA, CDR2 SNTAGT. The CDR3 extends over 15 amino acids. CDR3 bases: TGTGCCAGCAGTGACACTCAAGGGGGCCCCTCACCCCTCCACTTT. Protein product: CASSDTQGGPSPLHF.

J is TRBJ1-5 and V is TRBV28, with D possibly TRBD1 on 5 matching bases. This CDR3 is built from 14 residues. In germline, CDR1 is MDHEN, CDR2 SYDVKM. Trimming took 3 bases from V and 6 from J, leaving 12 bases between them. The CDR3 DNA reads as TGTGCCAGCAGTTTTGATGGGGCTCTTCAGCCCCAGCATTTT. As protein: CASSFDGALQPQHF.

The chain links TRBV28 to TRBJ2-7, with D perhaps TRBD1 (5 bases). V was pared by 6 bases and J by 4 bases, with 19 bases between. The CDR3 contains 15 residues. Germline V gene lookup returns CDR1 MDHEN and CDR2 SYDVKM. The CDR3 protein is CASSPRVGPTYEQYF. DNA of the CDR3: TGTGCCAGCAGCCCCAGGGTCGGCCCCACGTACGAGCAGTACTTC.

The rearrangement uses TRBV28 and TRBJ1-5, with a possible D match to TRBD1 (6 bases). V was shortened by 3 bases and J by 3 bases, with 12 bases between the two germline ends. Germline V lookup: CDR1 MDHEN, CDR2 SYDVKM. The CDR3 covers 15 residues. This CDR3 reads CASSFDRSPNQPQHF. The CDR3 nucleotides are TGTGCCAGCAGTTTCGACAGGTCGCCCAATCAGCCCCAGCATTTT. Drawing the rest from reference TRBV28 and TRBJ1-5, the complete variable domain is DVKVTQSSRYLVKRTGEKVFLECVQDMDHENMFWYRQDPGLGLRLIYFSYDVKMKEKGDIPEGYSVSREKKERFSLILESASTNQTSMYLCASSFDRSPNQPQHFGDGTRLSIL.

This clone has just a few counts. This chain connects TRBV7-6 to TRBJ2-5; TRBD2 agrees at 10 bases. CDR3 size: 19 residues. V was clipped by 1 base and J by 11 bases; unmatched bases: 22. Germline CDR1 and CDR2: SGHVS and FNYEAQ. The CDR3 DNA is TGTGCCAGCAGCTTAGAAGCGGCTAGCGGGGGACCCCTGGGGGTACAGCAGTACTTC. Encoded protein: CASSLEAASGGPLGVQQYF.

The chain joins TRBV27 to TRBJ1-2, with D uncertain. Between the trimmed V and J ends, which lost 7 bases and 2 bases, there was a span of 11 bases. The CDR3 is 13 amino acids. Per germline, CDR1 MNHEY and CDR2 SMNVEV (reference sequence). The CDR3 loop reads CASKIGENYGYTF. CDR3 nucleotides: TGTGCCAGCAAGATTGGGGAGAACTATGGCTACACCTTC.

The genes are TRBV4-2 and TRBJ1-3; 9 bases align to TRBD1. V dropped 2 bases and J dropped 2; count of bases not matched to a gene: 4. The CDR3 contains 16 residues. The germline CDR1 and CDR2 sequences are LGHNA and YNFKEQ. DNA for the CDR3: TGTGCCAGCAGCCAATCGACAGGGGGGGCTGGAAACACCATATATTTT. This codes for CASSQSTGGAGNTIYF.

This chain uses TRBV11-3 with TRBJ2-2, with 8 bases fitting TRBD1. The CDR3 spans 16 residues. V gave up 4 bases and J gave up 6 bases; unmatched junction bases: 10. Germline CDR1 SGHNT, CDR2 YENEEA. CDR3 loop: CASSSGWTGPPGELFF. CDR3 bases: TGTGCCAGCAGCTCCGGGTGGACAGGGCCCCCCGGGGAGCTGTTTTTT.

The V call is TRBV5-8, the J call TRBJ2-1, with 8 nucleotides matching TRBD1. CDR3 length equals 16 residues. In germline, CDR1 is SGHTS, CDR2 YDEGEE. The trim removed 4 bases at V and 7 bases at J, leaving 13 bases unmatched. The CDR3 DNA reads TGTGCCAGCAGCCCCTACGGGCAGGGGGCGCGAAATGAGCAGTTCTTC. Amino acids: CASSPYGQGARNEQFF.

The chain links TRBV10-2 to TRBJ2-3; 8 nucleotides agree with TRBD2. Germline V lookup: CDR1 WSHSY, CDR2 SAAADI. This CDR3 contains 11 residues. CDR3 loop: CVAGITDTQYF. As DNA, the CDR3 is TGCGTAGCGGGGATCACAGATACGCAGTATTTT.

The chain is built from TRBV7-2 and TRBJ2-5, with TRBD1 identical over 9 bases. Germline V gene data show CDR1 as SGHTA and CDR2 as FQGNSA. CDR3 length equals 14 residues. Trimming at V came to 5 bases and at J to 5 bases, leaving 6 bases not matched to a gene. The CDR3 is CASSLQGAEETQYF. The DNA of the CDR3 is TGTGCCAGCAGCCTACAGGGGGCGGAGGAGACCCAGTACTTC.

The rearrangement joins TRBV10-3 to TRBJ2-7; D uncertain. Germline CDR1 is ENHRY and CDR2 is SYGVKD. The CDR3 length is 14 residues. The V gene lost 0 bases and the J gene lost 1 base, with 7 bases spanning the gap. CDR3 residues: CAISESSRSYEQYF. In nucleotides, the CDR3 is TGTGCCATCAGTGAGTCTTCCAGATCCTACGAGCAGTACTTC.

The gene calls are TRBV6-1 and TRBJ1-1; D may be TRBD1 (5 bases). Germline V gene lookup returns CDR1 MNHNS and CDR2 SASEGT. Trimming left V 7 bases short and J 4 bases short, with 19 bases between. The CDR3 has 15 amino acids. This CDR3 is CASTRAGGEGTEAFF. CDR3 DNA sequence: TGTGCCAGCACTCGAGCCGGGGGTGAGGGCACTGAAGCTTTCTTT.

This clone was recorded only once. The rearrangement joins TRBV11-2 to TRBJ2-3; 7 positions agree with TRBD1. CDR3 length equals 13 residues. Germline assignment: CDR1 SGHAT and CDR2 FQNNGV. The V and J ends lost 4 bases and 11 bases, in that order; junction bases with no gene match: 9. This chain's CDR3 is CASSSDGQVGQYF. CDR3 nucleotide sequence: TGTGCCAGCAGCTCCGACGGACAGGTTGGGCAGTATTTT.

The chain is built from TRBV27 and TRBJ2-7, with TRBD1 matching 12 bases. Germline-derived CDR1 and CDR2 are MNHEY and SMNVEV (reference sequence). V trimming: 2 bases; J trimming: 4 bases; junction bases outside the gene matches: 3. This CDR3 contains 15 residues. CDR3 sequence reads: CASSLGTGGRYEQYF. The CDR3 DNA is TGTGCCAGCAGTTTAGGGACAGGGGGCCGGTACGAGCAGTACTTC.

This sequence joins TRBV15 and TRBJ2-1, with 8 bases aligning to TRBD2. The germline gives CDR1 LNHNV, CDR2 YYDKDF (reference sequence). V was clipped by 2 bases and J by 6 bases; unmatched bases: 6. The CDR3 contains 15 residues. The CDR3 bases are TGTGCCACCAGCAGACTCTACGGGGGGGCCAATGAGCAGTTCTTC. It encodes CATSRLYGGANEQFF.

This chain links TRBV18 with TRBJ1-2, with 10 bases identical to TRBD1. The CDR3 spans 14 residues. The germline CDR1 and CDR2 sequences are KGHSH and LQKENI. V shed 6 bases and J 8 bases; nucleotides not matched to a gene: 9. DNA for the CDR3: TGTGCCAGCTCCGGGGACAGGGGTCGTGGAGGCTACACCTTC. It codes for CASSGDRGRGGYTF.

This clone has just one count. The J gene is TRBJ1-6, the V gene TRBV18, with D possibly TRBD1 on 6 matching bases. V was cut by 2 bases and J by 8 bases, with 7 bases left in between. The CDR3 extends over 13 amino acids. Germline CDR1 is KGHSH and CDR2 is LQKENI. CDR3 region: CASSPNRDSPLHF. The CDR3 coding sequence is TGTGCCAGCTCACCAAACAGGGATTCACCCCTCCACTTT.

The V call is TRBV29-1, the J call TRBJ2-5, with 10 nucleotides matching TRBD1. Germline values: CDR1 SQVTM, CDR2 ANQGSEA. The CDR3 consists of 13 residues. V lost 7 bases and J lost 5; bases outside the gene matches: 7. The CDR3 is CSGGTGAPETQYF. CDR3 bases: TGCAGCGGTGGGACAGGGGCTCCCGAGACCCAGTACTTC.

Only a few counts were recorded for this clone. V gene TRBV7-8 combines with J gene TRBJ2-7; TRBD1 might be the D (6 bases). CDR3 length: 16 residues. The germline CDR1 and CDR2 sequences are SGHVS and FQNEAQ. V lost 1 base and J 0 bases, leaving 13 bases between the germline ends. DNA of the CDR3: TGTGCCAGCAGCTTAGTGAACAGGGTCCTCTCCTACGAGCAGTACTTC. Amino acids: CASSLVNRVLSYEQYF.

The chain uses TRBV4-3 and TRBJ2-3; 9 positions agree with TRBD2. Germline V gives CDR1 LGHNA, CDR2 YSLEER. V lost 0 bases, J lost 6 bases, and 7 bases stayed unmatched. This CDR3 comprises 16 residues. CDR3 sequence: CASSQEKAGGRDTQYF. In DNA form, the CDR3 reads TGCGCCAGCAGCCAAGAAAAGGCGGGGGGGCGGGATACGCAGTATTTT.

This clone was seen once. This chain connects TRBV5-5 to TRBJ2-2; 7 positions agree with TRBD1. V dropped 4 bases and J dropped 2; count of bases not matched to a gene: 11. The germline V gene encodes CDR1 SGHKS and CDR2 YYEKEE (reference sequence). The CDR3 spans 17 residues. The CDR3 region is CASSPLVGQANTGELFF. In DNA form, the CDR3 reads TGTGCCAGCAGCCCCCTCGTCGGACAGGCCAACACCGGGGAGCTGTTTTTT.

Written as DNA, the CDR3 is TGTGCCAGCAGTTTCAGGGGGCGCGGGGTCACTGAAGCTTTCTTT. Translating it yields CASSFRGRGVTEAFF. The V and J genes are TRBV28 and TRBJ1-1, with TRBD1 matching 8 bases. Germline V gene lookup returns CDR1 MDHEN and CDR2 SYDVKM. Germline trimming cut 3 bases from V and 4 bases from J; bases unmatched to any gene: 7. The CDR3 sequence is 15 residues long.